One and the same sample provided the 15 T cell receptor beta chains below, sequenced in a study of shared clonotypes between healthy human individuals. Assay: immunoSEQ multiplex PCR; the TCRdb copy retains only in-frame clones and omits some. Of some 1,600,000 clones listed, approximately 98% are singletons. The specimen sequenced was naive CD4+ T cells sorted from blood. Subset specified: CD45RA+ positively selected. The receptors shown here come from a man aged 30 to 45 in good health.

With regard to this clone: This same CDR3 is encoded by further DNA sequences in the sample. This chain joins TRBV27 and TRBJ1-2; no reliable D call. Germline CDR1 is MNHEY and CDR2 is SMNVEV (reference sequence). This CDR3 is built from 12 residues. V lost 5 bases, J lost 4 bases, and 8 bases lay in between. CDR3 in amino acids: CASSPRGYGYTF. The CDR3 DNA is TGTGCCAGCAGTCCCCGGGGCTATGGCTACACCTTC.

The chain combines TRBV7-9 with TRBJ2-1; D is undetermined. The CDR3 is made up of 14 amino acids. Trimming removed 5 bases from V and 4 bases from J, with 12 bases in between. Germline lookup yields CDR1 SEHNR and CDR2 FQNEAQ (reference sequence). The CDR3 DNA reads TGTGCCAGCAGCCCAAAAGGGATTTACAATGAGCAGTTCTTC. Translation gives CASSPKGIYNEQFF.

This rearrangement joins TRBV2 to TRBJ1-5, with 9 bases matching TRBD1. This CDR3 comprises 16 residues. J lost 6 bases, V lost 4 bases, and 10 bases had no gene match. The germline CDR1 and CDR2 sequences are SNHLY and FYNNEI. The CDR3 region is CASSGPGQGAGQPQHF. In DNA, the CDR3 is TGTGCCAGCAGTGGACCGGGACAGGGTGCGGGTCAGCCCCAGCATTTT.

Written as DNA, the CDR3 is TGTGCCAGCAGTCTGAGACAGGGTGGAGGCTACGAGCAGTACTTC. As protein: CASSLRQGGGYEQYF. The V call is TRBV6-5, the J call TRBJ2-7, with 7 nucleotides matching TRBD1. The CDR3 has 15 amino acids. Germline V gene lookup returns CDR1 MNHEY and CDR2 SVGAGI. J gave up 3 bases and V 5 bases, and 10 bases lay outside the gene matches.

This chain links TRBV6-6 with TRBJ1-2; D perhaps matches TRBD1 (5 bases). Germline CDR1 MNHNY, CDR2 SVGAGI (reference sequence). The length of the CDR3 is 14 residues. The V end lost 2 bases, the J end lost 6 bases, and 13 bases lay between the germline ends. CDR3 residues: CASSYPTGGDGYTF. In DNA, the CDR3 is TGTGCCAGCAGTTACCCCACGGGGGGGGATGGCTACACCTTC.

Concerning this clone: Other DNA sequences in this specimen translate into the identical CDR3. The genes are TRBV28 and TRBJ2-7, with 7 bases that match TRBD1. The CDR3 is made up of 13 amino acids. Germline-derived CDR1 and CDR2 are MDHEN and SYDVKM. The J segment lost 4 bases and the V segment lost 2 bases, leaving 2 bases of the junction unmatched. The CDR3: CASSLTGVYEQYF. In nucleotides, the CDR3 is TGTGCCAGCAGTTTAACAGGGGTTTACGAGCAGTACTTC.

V gene TRBV5-4 combines with J gene TRBJ2-7; 7 nucleotides agree with TRBD2. Germline CDR1 reads SGHNT; CDR2 reads YYREEE (reference sequence). With V trimmed by 1 base and J by 4 bases, 5 bases remained unmatched. The CDR3 spans 14 residues. The CDR3 region is CASSLLAGAYEQYF. The CDR3 DNA reads as TGTGCCAGCAGCTTGTTGGCGGGAGCGTACGAGCAGTACTTC.

This rearrangement joins TRBV19 to TRBJ1-1; D is unresolved. Germline assignment: CDR1 LNHDA and CDR2 SQIVND (reference sequence). Trimming shortened V by 1 base and J by 0 bases, and 9 bases separated the two germline ends. The CDR3 has 15 residues. CDR3 bases: TGTGCCAGTAGTATAGTAGGTTCCTTGAACACTGAAGCTTTCTTT. Its protein is CASSIVGSLNTEAFF.

The chain has TRBV28 and TRBJ1-1, with 8 bases aligning to TRBD1. This CDR3 comprises 15 residues. The germline V gene has CDR1 MDHEN and CDR2 SYDVKM. The V and J ends lost 11 bases and 1 base, in that order; junction bases with no gene match: 12. The CDR3 loop reads CACTFSDRENTEAFF. The CDR3 DNA sequence: TGTGCCTGCACGTTTTCGGACAGGGAGAACACTGAAGCTTTCTTT.

The rearrangement links TRBV5-1 to TRBJ1-1, with 7 bases fitting TRBD1. The junction had 6 bases not matched to a gene; V was cut back by 4 bases and J by 0 bases. CDR3 length equals 15 residues. In germline, CDR1 is SGHRS, CDR2 YFSETQ. The CDR3 DNA is TGCGCCAGCAGCGCTTACAGGGGAATGAACACTGAAGCTTTCTTT. Its translation is CASSAYRGMNTEAFF.

This chain links TRBV9 with TRBJ2-3; D gene unclear. Germline V gene sequence: CDR1 SGDLS, CDR2 YYNGEE. The V end was cut by 2 bases, the J end by 0 bases, with 7 bases between. The CDR3 consists of 14 residues. The CDR3 coding sequence is TGTGCCAGCAGCGTGGCGGATAGCACAGATACGCAGTATTTT. Translation: CASSVADSTDTQYF. Complete variable domain (other parts from reference TRBV9 and TRBJ2-3): DSGVTQTPKHLITATGQRVTLRCSPRSGDLSVYWYQQSLDQGLQFLIQYYNGEERAKGNILERFSAQQFPDLHSELNLSSLELGDSALYFCASSVADSTDTQYFGPGTRLTVL.

This chain joins TRBV18 and TRBJ2-5; 9 bases agree with TRBD2. Per germline, CDR1 KGHSH and CDR2 LQKENI. CDR3 size: 15 residues. The ends lost 2 bases at V and 4 bases at J; junction bases unmatched: 5. The CDR3 spells CASSPVAGAAETQYF. The CDR3 DNA sequence: TGTGCCAGCTCACCAGTAGCGGGAGCCGCAGAGACCCAGTACTTC.

The chain couples TRBV27 to TRBJ2-7; 9 positions agree with TRBD1. Germline values: CDR1 MNHEY, CDR2 SMNVEV (reference sequence). The CDR3 sequence is 13 residues long. V gave up 3 bases and J gave up 12 bases; unmatched junction bases: 9. The CDR3 region has the DNA TGTGCCAGCAGTTTCTCCGGGACAGGGAGGTGGTACTTC. Protein: CASSFSGTGRWYF.

V and J are TRBV27 and TRBJ1-5; D perhaps matches TRBD1 (6 bases). The CDR3 sequence is 15 residues long. Germline CDR1 reads MNHEY; CDR2 reads SMNVEV (reference sequence). V shed 8 bases and J shed 4 bases, with 18 bases lying between them. The CDR3: CASSSGRGWNQPQHF. The CDR3 DNA sequence: TGTGCCAGCTCCTCAGGCAGGGGTTGGAATCAGCCCCAGCATTTT.

J is TRBJ1-4 and V is TRBV9; 9 bases agree with TRBD1. V lost 4 bases and J lost 7; bases outside the gene matches: 11. The CDR3 contains 16 residues. Germline V CDR1 and CDR2: SGDLS, YYNGEE. CDR3 nucleotide sequence: TGTGCCAGCAGCCCCCAAACAGGGGGCTATGTTGAAAAACTGTTTTTT. Translation gives CASSPQTGGYVEKLFF. Based on the CDR3 plus reference TRBV9 and TRBJ1-4, the full variable domain is DSGVTQTPKHLITATGQRVTLRCSPRSGDLSVYWYQQSLDQGLQFLIQYYNGEERAKGNILERFSAQQFPDLHSELNLSSLELGDSALYFCASSPQTGGYVEKLFFGSGTQLSVL.